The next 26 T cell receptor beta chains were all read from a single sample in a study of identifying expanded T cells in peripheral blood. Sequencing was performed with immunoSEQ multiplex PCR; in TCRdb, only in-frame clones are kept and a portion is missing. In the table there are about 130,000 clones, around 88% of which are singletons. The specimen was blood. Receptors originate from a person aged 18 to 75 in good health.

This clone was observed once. The CDR3 sequence is CASSPGTSGSEQYF. As DNA, the CDR3 is TGCGCCAGCAGTCCCGGGACTAGCGGGAGCGAGCAGTACTTC. This chain joins TRBV5-1 and TRBJ2-7; 14 bases agree with TRBD2. CDR1 SGHRS and CDR2 YFSETQ come from the germline V gene. The CDR3 totals 14 residues. Trimming took 5 bases from V and 6 from J; bases not matched to a gene: 4.

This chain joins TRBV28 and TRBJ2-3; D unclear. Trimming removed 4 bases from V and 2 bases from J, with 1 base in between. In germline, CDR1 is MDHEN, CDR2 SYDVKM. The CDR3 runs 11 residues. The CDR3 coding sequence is TGTGCCAGCAGTTACACAGATACGCAGTATTTT. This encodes CASSYTDTQYF.

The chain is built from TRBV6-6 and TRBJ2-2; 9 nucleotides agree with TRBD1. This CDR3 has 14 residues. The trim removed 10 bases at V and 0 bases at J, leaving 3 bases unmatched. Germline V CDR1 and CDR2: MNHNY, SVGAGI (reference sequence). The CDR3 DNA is TGTGCCATACAGGGGGCTTCGAACACCGGGGAGCTGTTTTTT. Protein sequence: CAIQGASNTGELFF.

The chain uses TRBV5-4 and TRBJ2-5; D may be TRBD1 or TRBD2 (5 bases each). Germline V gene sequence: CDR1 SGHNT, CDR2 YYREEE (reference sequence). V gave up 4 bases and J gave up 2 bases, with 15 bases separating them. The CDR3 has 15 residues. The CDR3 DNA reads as TGTGCCAGCAGCACCGCCAATGAGGGGCAAGAGACCCAGTACTTC. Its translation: CASSTANEGQETQYF.

The CDR3: CASSTRLAGGETQYF. The CDR3, as DNA: TGTGCCAGCAGCACCCGACTAGCGGGAGGTGAGACCCAGTACTTC. The V and J genes are TRBV5-4 and TRBJ2-5; TRBD2 matches 13 bases. CDR3 length: 15 residues. V gave up 4 bases and J gave up 5 bases; unmatched junction bases: 5. Germline V lookup: CDR1 SGHNT, CDR2 YYREEE (reference sequence).

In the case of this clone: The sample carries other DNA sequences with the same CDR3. The CDR3 coding sequence is TGCGCCAGCAGTCTGGGTTCAGGCAGAGACCATGAAAAACTGTTTTTT. It is translated as CASSLGSGRDHEKLFF. The rearrangement uses TRBV5-1 and TRBJ1-4; no clear D. The length of the CDR3 is 16 residues. V shed 5 bases and J shed 6 bases, with 20 bases lying between them. Germline values: CDR1 SGHRS, CDR2 YFSETQ.

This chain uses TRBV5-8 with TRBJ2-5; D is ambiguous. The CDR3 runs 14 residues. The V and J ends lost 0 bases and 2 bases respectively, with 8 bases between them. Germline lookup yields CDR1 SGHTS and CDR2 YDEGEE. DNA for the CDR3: TGTGCCAGCAGCTTGGTTCCCAATCAAGAGACCCAGTACTTC. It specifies CASSLVPNQETQYF.

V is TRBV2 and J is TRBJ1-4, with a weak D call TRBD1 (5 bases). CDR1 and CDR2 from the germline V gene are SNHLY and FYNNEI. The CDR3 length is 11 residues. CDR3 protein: CAGVRDEKLFF. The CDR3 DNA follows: TGTGCGGGGGTCAGGGATGAAAAACTGTTTTTT.

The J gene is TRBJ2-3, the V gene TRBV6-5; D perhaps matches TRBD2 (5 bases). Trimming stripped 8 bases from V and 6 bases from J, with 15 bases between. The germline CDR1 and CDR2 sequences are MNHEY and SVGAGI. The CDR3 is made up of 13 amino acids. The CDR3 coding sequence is TGTGCCAGCGGTAGGGCGGGTCGGGATACGCAGTATTTT. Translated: CASGRAGRDTQYF.

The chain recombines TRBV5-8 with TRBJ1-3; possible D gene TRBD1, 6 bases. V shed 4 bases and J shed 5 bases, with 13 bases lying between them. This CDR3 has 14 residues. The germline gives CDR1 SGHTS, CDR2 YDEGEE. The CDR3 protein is CASSLQGSRNTIYF. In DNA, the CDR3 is TGTGCCAGCAGCCTACAGGGTTCTAGAAACACCATATATTTT. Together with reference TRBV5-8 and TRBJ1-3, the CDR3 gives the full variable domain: EAGVTQSPTHLIKTRGQQATLRCSPISGHTSVYWYQQALGLGLQFLLWYDEGEERNRGNFPPRFSGRQFPNYSSELNVNALELEDSALYLCASSLQGSRNTIYFGEGSWLTVV.

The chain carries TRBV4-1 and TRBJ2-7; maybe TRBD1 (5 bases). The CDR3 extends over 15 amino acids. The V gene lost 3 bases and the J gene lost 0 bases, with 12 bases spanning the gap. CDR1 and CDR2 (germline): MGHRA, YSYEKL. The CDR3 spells CASSQGTGVSYEQYF. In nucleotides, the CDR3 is TGCGCCAGCAGCCAGGGTACAGGAGTCTCCTACGAGCAGTACTTC.

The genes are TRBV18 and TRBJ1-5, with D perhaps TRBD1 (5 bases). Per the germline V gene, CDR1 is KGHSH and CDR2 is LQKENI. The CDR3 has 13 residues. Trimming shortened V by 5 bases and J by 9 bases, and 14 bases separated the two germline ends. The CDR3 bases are TGTGCCAGCTCATTAGACGACAGCCGGCCCCAGCATTTT. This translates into CASSLDDSRPQHF.

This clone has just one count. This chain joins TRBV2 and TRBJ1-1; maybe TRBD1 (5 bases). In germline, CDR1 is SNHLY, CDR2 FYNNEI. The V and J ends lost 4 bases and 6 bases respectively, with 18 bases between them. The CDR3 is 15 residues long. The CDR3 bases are TGTGCCAGCAGTGTGGGGGTACGGGCATCATCTGAAGCTTTCTTT. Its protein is CASSVGVRASSEAFF. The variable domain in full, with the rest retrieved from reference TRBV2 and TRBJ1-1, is EPEVTQTPSHQVTQMGQEVILRCVPISNHLYFYWYRQILGQKVEFLVSFYNNEISEKSEIFDDQFSVERPDGSNFTLKIRSTKLEDSAMYFCASSVGVRASSEAFFGQGTRLTVV.

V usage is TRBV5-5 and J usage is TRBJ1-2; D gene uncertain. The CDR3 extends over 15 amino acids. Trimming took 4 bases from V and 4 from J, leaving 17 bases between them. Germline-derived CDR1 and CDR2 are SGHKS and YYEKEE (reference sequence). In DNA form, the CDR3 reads TGTGCCAGCAGCGTGGACGGACCAGCTATCTATGGCTACACCTTC. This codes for CASSVDGPAIYGYTF.

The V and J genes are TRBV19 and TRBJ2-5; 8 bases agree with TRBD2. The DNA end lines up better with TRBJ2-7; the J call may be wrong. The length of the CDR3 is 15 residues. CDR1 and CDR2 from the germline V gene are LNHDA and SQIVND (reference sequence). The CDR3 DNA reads TGTGCCAGTACCGGGGGGGGGCGACAGGCCTACGAGCAGTACTTC. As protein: CASTGGGRQAYEQYF.

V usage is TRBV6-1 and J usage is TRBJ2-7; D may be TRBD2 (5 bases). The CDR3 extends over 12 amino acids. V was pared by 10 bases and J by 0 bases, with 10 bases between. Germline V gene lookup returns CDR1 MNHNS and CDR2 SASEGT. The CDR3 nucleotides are TGTGCCACCGGGGTTGTCTCCTACGAGCAGTACTTC. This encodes CATGVVSYEQYF.

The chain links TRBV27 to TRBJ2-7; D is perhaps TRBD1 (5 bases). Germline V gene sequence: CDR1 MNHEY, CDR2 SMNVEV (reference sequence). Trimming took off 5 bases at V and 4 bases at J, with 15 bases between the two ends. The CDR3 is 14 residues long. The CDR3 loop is CASSPQGRRYEQYF. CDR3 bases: TGTGCCAGCAGTCCGCAGGGCCGTAGGTACGAGCAGTACTTC.

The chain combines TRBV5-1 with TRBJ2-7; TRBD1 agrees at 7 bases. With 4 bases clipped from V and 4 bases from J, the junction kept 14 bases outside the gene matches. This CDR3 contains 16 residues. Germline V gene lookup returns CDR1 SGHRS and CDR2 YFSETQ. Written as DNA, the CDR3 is TGCGCCAGCAGCAAAGCATCAGGGGGTAATACTTACGAGCAGTACTTC. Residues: CASSKASGGNTYEQYF. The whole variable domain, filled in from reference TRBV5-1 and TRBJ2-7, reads KAGVTQTPRYLIKTRGQQVTLSCSPISGHRSVSWYQQTPGQGLQFLFEYFSETQRNKGNFPGRFSGRQFSNSRSEMNVSTLELGDSALYLCASSKASGGNTYEQYFGPGTRLTVT.

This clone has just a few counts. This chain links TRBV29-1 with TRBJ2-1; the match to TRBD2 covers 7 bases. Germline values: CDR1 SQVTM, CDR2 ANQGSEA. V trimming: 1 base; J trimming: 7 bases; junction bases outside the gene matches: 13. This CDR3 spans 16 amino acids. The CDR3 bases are TGCAGCGTTGAAGCGCGCGGGAGCCGGGAGGATAATGAGCAGTTCTTC. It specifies CSVEARGSREDNEQFF.

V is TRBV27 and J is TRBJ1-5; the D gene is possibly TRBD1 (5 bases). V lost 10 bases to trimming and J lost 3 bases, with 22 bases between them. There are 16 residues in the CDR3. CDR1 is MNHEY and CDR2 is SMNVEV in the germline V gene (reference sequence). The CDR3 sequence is CATRQIGATVNQPQHF. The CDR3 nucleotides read TGTGCCACCAGGCAGATAGGGGCAACAGTCAATCAGCCCCAGCATTTT.

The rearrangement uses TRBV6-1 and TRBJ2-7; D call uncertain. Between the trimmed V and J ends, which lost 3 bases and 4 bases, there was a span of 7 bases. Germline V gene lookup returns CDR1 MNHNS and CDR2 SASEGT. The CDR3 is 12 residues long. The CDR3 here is CASSDIDYEQYF. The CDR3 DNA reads TGTGCCAGCAGTGACATAGATTACGAGCAGTACTTC.

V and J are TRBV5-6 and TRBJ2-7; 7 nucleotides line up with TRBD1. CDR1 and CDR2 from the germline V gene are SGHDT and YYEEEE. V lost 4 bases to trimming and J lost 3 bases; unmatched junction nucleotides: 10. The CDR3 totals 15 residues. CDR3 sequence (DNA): TGTGCCAGCAGCCCCCCAGACAGGGCTGTCTACGAGCAGTACTTC. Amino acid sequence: CASSPPDRAVYEQYF.

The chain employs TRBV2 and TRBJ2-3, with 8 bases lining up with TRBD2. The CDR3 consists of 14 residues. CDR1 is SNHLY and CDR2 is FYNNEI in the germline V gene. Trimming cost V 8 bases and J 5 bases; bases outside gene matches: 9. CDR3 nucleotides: TGTGCCAGCGGTATTGGCGGGAGGAAAGATACGCAGTATTTT. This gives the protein CASGIGGRKDTQYF.

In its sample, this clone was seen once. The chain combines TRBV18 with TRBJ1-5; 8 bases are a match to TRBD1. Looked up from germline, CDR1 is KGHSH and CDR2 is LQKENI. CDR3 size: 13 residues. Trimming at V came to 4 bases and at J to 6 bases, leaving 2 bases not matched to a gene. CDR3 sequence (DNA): TGTGCCAGCTCACAGACAGGGGTTCAGCCCCAGCATTTT. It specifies CASSQTGVQPQHF.

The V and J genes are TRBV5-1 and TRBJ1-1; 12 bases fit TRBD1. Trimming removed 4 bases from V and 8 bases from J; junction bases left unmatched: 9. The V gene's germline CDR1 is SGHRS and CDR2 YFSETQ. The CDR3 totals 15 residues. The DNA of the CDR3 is TGCGCCAGCAGCAACACTCCGGGACAGGGGGCAGAAGCTTTCTTT. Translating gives CASSNTPGQGAEAFF.

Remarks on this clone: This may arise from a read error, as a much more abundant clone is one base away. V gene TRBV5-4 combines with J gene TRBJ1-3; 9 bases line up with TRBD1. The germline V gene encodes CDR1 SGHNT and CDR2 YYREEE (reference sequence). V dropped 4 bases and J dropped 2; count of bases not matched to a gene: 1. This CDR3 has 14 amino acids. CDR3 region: CASSRDRAGNTIYF. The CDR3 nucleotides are TGTGCCAGCAGCCGGGACAGGGCTGGAAACACCATATATTTT.